The TCR beta chain described here comes from a study of CD4 T cells in relation to SARS-CoV-2 and coronaviruses. The table lists this clone with a count of one. The antigen remains unidentified. CD4+ T cells from unexposed donors were obtained before the COVID-19 pandemic (2011-2018). CD4+ T cells were isolated from the cells after about 11 days of culture. Using immunoSEQ multiplex PCR, the repertoire was profiled, and TCRdb retains in-frame clones only, with some absent. This sample has tens of thousands of clones; around 79% occur once, and the top ten carry less than 20%. Study-wide results and caveats: Roughly 65% of donors had memory CD4+ clonotypes crossrecognizing SARS-CoV-2 and common cold coronavirus spike.

The sequenced sample consisted of CD4+ T cells from PBMCs, cultured in vitro. This sequence was found in a human donor in good health.

The DNA of the CDR3 is TGCGCCAGCAGCTTGTCTCCAGTCACTTACGAGCAGTACTTC. This translates into CASSLSPVTYEQYF. The chain joins TRBV5-1 to TRBJ2-7; unclear D gene. This CDR3 comprises 14 residues. Between the trimmed V and J ends, which lost 1 base and 4 bases, there was a span of 12 bases. CDR1 SGHRS and CDR2 YFSETQ come from the germline V gene.